A selection of T cell receptor beta chains follows, all from one sample in a study of blood T cells in healthy people across ages. TCRdb reanalysed the 5' RACE reads using MiXCR and keeps one entry per CDR3 protein. Of about 580,000 distinct CDR3 sequences detected, around half appear once; the ten largest clones hold around 25%. Sequenced: blood. The receptors originated from a man older than 75 in good health. Each CDR3 is given with its conserved first and last residue. The D gene is left open where the match is weak. Where a row states a size, it is once, few, many or the class of an expanded clone; other rows omit it.

few	TRBV5-1	NA	TRBJ2-3	TGCGCCAGCAGCTTAGCCCTAAGCACAGATACGCAGTATTTT	CASSLALSTDTQYF
few	TRBV20-1	TRBD2	TRBJ2-1	TGCAGTGCTCAACGGGGCGGGAGCTCCTACAATGAGCAGTTCTTC	CSAQRGGSSYNEQFF
NA	TRBV6-6	NA	TRBJ1-2	TGTGCCAGTTGGCGGGCAGGGCGCTATGGCTACACCTTC	CASWRAGRYGYTF
NA	TRBV7-9	NA	TRBJ1-5	TGTGCCAGCAGCTTAGGAGGGATCCGGGGCAATCAGCCCCAGCATTTT	CASSLGGIRGNQPQHF
NA	TRBV12-3/TRBV12-4	TRBD1	TRBJ1-1	TGTGCCAGCAGCACCGACCCGAGCAGGGGGACTGAAGCTTTCTTT	CASSTDPSRGTEAFF
NA	TRBV7-9	TRBD2	TRBJ2-3	TGTGCCAGCAGCTTCGGGGGGGAACTTCAGGATACGCAGTATTTT	CASSFGGELQDTQYF
NA	TRBV27	NA	TRBJ2-7	TGTGCCAGCAGTTTGTGGGGTAGCGCCTACGAGCAGTACTTC	CASSLWGSAYEQYF
NA	TRBV3-1	TRBD2	TRBJ2-7	TGTGCCAGCAGCCCTACCGGGGGGATAGCCTACGAGCAGTACTTC	CASSPTGGIAYEQYF
NA	TRBV10-3	NA	TRBJ2-5	TGTGCCATCGCACGGGAACAAGAGACCCAGTACTTC	CAIAREQETQYF
few	TRBV7-9	NA	TRBJ1-2	TGTGCCAGCAGCTCCTATTTCGGGGGTTCTCCCTATAGAGGCTACACCTTC	CASSSYFGGSPYRGYTF
NA	TRBV7-9	TRBD1	TRBJ2-7	TGTGCCAGCAGCTTAGATGTACAGGGGAGCTACGAGCAGTACTTC	CASSLDVQGSYEQYF
NA	TRBV7-3	NA	TRBJ2-3	TGTGCCAGCAGCGGGGGGGGCCGAGGTACGCAGTATTTT	CASSGGGRGTQYF
NA	TRBV5-1	TRBD1	TRBJ2-3	TGCGCCAGCAGCTTGTTGACAGGGCGAGGGGATACGCAGTATTTT	CASSLLTGRGDTQYF
NA	TRBV6-1	NA	TRBJ1-3	TGTGCCAGCAGTGCCGCGAGGGGACCGAGGACAAGAAACACCATATATTTT	CASSAARGPRTRNTIYF
few	TRBV5-1	TRBD1	TRBJ2-1	TGCGCCAGCAGCTTGTATTCGGCAGGGGGCAATGAGCAGTTCTTC	CASSLYSAGGNEQFF
NA	TRBV6-5	NA	TRBJ2-5	TGTGCCAGCAGTTACTGGGGACACGAAGTGGGCAATGAGCAGTACTTC	CASSYWGHEVGNEQYF
NA	TRBV7-9	NA	TRBJ1-5	TGTGCCAGCAGCCCTCTGGCAGGGATACAGCATTTT	CASSPLAGIQHF
NA	TRBV11-2	NA	TRBJ2-5	TGTGCCAGCAGCCCCCCGGACGGAAACCAAGAGACCCAGTACTTC	CASSPPDGNQETQYF
NA	TRBV3-1	NA	TRBJ2-1	TGTGCCAGCAGCCAAGCGAGGGCCGGTGAGCAGTTCTTC	CASSQARAGEQFF
NA	TRBV4-3	NA	TRBJ2-5	TGCGCCAGCAGCCAAGAGGTACAAACCCAAGAGACCCAGTACTTC	CASSQEVQTQETQYF
NA	TRBV7-2	TRBD2	TRBJ2-5	TGTGCCAGCAGCTTAATGGTTGGACTAGCCCAAGAGACCCAGTACTTC	CASSLMVGLAQETQYF
few	TRBV5-1	TRBD1	TRBJ1-4	TGCGCCAGCAGCCGGGACAGGCGGGAAGATGAAAAACTGTTTTTT	CASSRDRREDEKLFF
NA	TRBV4-1	TRBD1	TRBJ1-2	TGCGCCAGCAGCCAAGATCCCCCTAAAGACAGGGGGCATAACTATGGCTACACCTTC	CASSQDPPKDRGHNYGYTF
NA	TRBV10-3	NA	TRBJ1-6	TGTGCCATCAGTGAAGGGAGAACTAATTCACCCCTCCACTTT	CAISEGRTNSPLHF
few	TRBV6-1	TRBD1	TRBJ2-1	TGTGCCAGCAGTGATCGAGGGGGCTATGCCAATGAGCAGTTCTTC	CASSDRGGYANEQFF
NA	TRBV20-1	TRBD2	TRBJ2-7	TGCAGTGCTAGATTAGCGGGAGTCGTCTTCCACGAGCAGTACTTC	CSARLAGVVFHEQYF
few	TRBV27	NA	TRBJ2-4	TGTGCCAGCAGTAAGCTACAGGGACGAGCCAAAAACATTCAGTACTTC	CASSKLQGRAKNIQYF
few	TRBV9	NA	TRBJ1-1	TGTGCCAGCAGCACCGATTGGAACACTGAAGCTTTCTTT	CASSTDWNTEAFF
few	TRBV12-3/TRBV12-4	TRBD1	TRBJ2-1	TGTGCCAGCAGTCCCCACCCCGGGACAGGGTCTTCATATGAGCAGTTCTTC	CASSPHPGTGSSYEQFF
NA	TRBV9	TRBD2	TRBJ2-2	TGTGCCAGCAGCGTAGTGGCGACTAGCGGGGGGGGGAACACCGGGGAGCTGTTTTTT	CASSVVATSGGGNTGELFF
NA	TRBV4-1	NA	TRBJ2-4	TGCGCCAGCAGCCAGACACGGGACACAAATATAGCCAAAAACATTCAGTACTTC	CASSQTRDTNIAKNIQYF
NA	TRBV6-2/TRBV6-3	NA	TRBJ2-1	TGTGCCAGCACCACGGGGGGCGCCGGGTACAATGAGCAGTTCTTC	CASTTGGAGYNEQFF
once	TRBV7-2	NA	TRBJ2-7	TGTGCCAGCAGCTTCGACCCCGGAGTGGGGTACGAGCAGTACTTC	CASSFDPGVGYEQYF
NA	TRBV20-1	NA	TRBJ2-1	TGCAGTGCGGGGCACGCGATCTACAATGAGCAGTTCTTC	CSAGHAIYNEQFF
NA	TRBV9	NA	TRBJ1-1	TGTGCCAGCAGCGTATCTCCGGACTTGATGAACACTGAAGCTTTCTTT	CASSVSPDLMNTEAFF
few	TRBV21-1	NA	TRBJ1-6	TGTGCCAGCAGCAAAGGGAGACTAGGTTCACCCCTCCACTTT	CASSKGRLGSPLHF
NA	TRBV4-3	NA	TRBJ1-6	TGCGCCAGCAGCCAAGTGCAGGGCAATTCACCCCTCCACTTT	CASSQVQGNSPLHF
NA	TRBV7-9	TRBD1	TRBJ2-1	TGTGCCAGCAGCCCCGGACAGGGATTCAATGAGCAGTTCTTC	CASSPGQGFNEQFF
NA	TRBV20-1	NA	TRBJ2-1	TGCAGTGCTAGAGTGCGGTCGGGAGAGAGATACAATGAGCAGTTCTTC	CSARVRSGERYNEQFF
NA	TRBV7-2	TRBD2	TRBJ2-7	TGTGCCAGCAGCTTAGCGACTAGCGGCCCCTACGAGCAGTACTTC	CASSLATSGPYEQYF